This record covers a single T cell receptor beta chain. What it binds is unknown. No conserved phenylalanine or tryptophan ends this CDR3, so it is likely a read error. Because the CDR3's place on the DNA is in doubt, the DNA is left out and the CDR3 is given as listed by TCRdb. The data originate from a study of cytomegalovirus exposure and HLA in healthy donors. General study findings and limits: In a later analysis, most CMV-associated TCR beta chains appeared HLA-restricted. The classifier was said to identify cytomegalovirus status with high specificity and sensitivity. In vitro data verified three CMV-associated chains as specific for CMV antigens.

Germline lookup yields CDR1 MDHEN and CDR2 SYDVKM. The CDR3 has 9 amino acids, counting both end residues. 13 Jbeta primers and 60 Vbeta primers were used for the PCR. Here immunoSEQ multiplex PCR was the method, and the copy in TCRdb shows in-frame clones only, minus some. This sample's clone table lists more than 85,000 clones. The chain has TRBV28 and TRBJ2-7; the D call TRBD2 from the table was never checked on the DNA. The sequenced material came from PBMCs. This TCR came from a girl aged 5-17 years in good health and CMV-seropositive. The CDR3 loop reads CASSPECRD.